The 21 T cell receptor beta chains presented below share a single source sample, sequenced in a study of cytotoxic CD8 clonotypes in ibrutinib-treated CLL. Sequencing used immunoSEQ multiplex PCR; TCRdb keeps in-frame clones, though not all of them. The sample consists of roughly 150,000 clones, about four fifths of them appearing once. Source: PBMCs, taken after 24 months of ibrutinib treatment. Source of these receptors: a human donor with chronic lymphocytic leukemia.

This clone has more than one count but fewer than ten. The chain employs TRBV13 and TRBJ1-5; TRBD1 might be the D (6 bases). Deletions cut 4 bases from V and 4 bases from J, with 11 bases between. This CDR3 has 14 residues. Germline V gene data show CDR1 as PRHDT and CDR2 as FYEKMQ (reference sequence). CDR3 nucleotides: TGTGCCAGCAGCTCAAGACAGGAAAATCAGCCCCAGCATTTT. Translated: CASSSRQENQPQHF.

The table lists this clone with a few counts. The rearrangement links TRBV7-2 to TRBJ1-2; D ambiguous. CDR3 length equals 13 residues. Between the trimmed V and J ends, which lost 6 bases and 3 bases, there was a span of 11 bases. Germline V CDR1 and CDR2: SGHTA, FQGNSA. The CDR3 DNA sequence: TGTGCCAGCAGGGGGTTGGAACACTATGGCTACACCTTC. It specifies CASRGLEHYGYTF.

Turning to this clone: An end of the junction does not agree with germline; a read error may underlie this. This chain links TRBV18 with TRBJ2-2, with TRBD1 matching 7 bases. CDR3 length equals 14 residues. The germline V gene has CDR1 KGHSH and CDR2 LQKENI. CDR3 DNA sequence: TGTGCCAGCTCGCCACAGACAGGGACCGGGGAGCTGTTTTTT. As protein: CASSPQTGTGELFF.

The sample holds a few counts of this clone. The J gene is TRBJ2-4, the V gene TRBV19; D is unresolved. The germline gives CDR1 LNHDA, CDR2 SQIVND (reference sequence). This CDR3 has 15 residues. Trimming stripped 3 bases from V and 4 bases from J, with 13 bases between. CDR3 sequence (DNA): TGTGCCAGTAGTATGGAGTTAGGGTTAAAAAACATTCAGTACTTC. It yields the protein CASSMELGLKNIQYF.

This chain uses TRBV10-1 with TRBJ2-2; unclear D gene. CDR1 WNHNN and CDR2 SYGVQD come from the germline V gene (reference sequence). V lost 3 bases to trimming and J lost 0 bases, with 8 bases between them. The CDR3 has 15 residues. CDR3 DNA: TGCGCCAGCAGTGACTCGGGCCCGAACACCGGGGAGCTGTTTTTT. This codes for CASSDSGPNTGELFF.

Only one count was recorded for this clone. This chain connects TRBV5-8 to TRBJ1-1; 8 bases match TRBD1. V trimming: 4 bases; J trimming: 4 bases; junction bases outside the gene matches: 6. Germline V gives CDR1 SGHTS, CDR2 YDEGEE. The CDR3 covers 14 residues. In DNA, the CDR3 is TGTGCCAGCAGCCAGGACAGGGCTTCCACTGAAGCTTTCTTT. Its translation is CASSQDRASTEAFF.

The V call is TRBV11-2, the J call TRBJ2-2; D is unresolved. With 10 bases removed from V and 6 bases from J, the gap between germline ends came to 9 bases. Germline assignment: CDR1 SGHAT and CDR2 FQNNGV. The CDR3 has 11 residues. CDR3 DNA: TGTGCCACACGTGACCCCGGGGAGCTGTTTTTT. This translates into CATRDPGELFF.

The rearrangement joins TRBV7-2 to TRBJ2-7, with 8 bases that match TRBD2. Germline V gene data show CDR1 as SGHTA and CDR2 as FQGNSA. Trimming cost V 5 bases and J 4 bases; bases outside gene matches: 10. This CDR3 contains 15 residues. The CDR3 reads CASSPTGREAYEQYF. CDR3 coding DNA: TGTGCCAGCAGCCCAACGGGGCGGGAGGCGTACGAGCAGTACTTC.

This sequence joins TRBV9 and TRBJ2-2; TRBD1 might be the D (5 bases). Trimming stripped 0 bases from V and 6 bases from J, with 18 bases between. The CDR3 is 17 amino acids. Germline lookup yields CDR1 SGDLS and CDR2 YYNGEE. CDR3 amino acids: CASSVAGSGVVAGELFF. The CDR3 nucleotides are TGTGCCAGCAGCGTAGCAGGGTCGGGCGTAGTGGCCGGGGAGCTGTTTTTT.

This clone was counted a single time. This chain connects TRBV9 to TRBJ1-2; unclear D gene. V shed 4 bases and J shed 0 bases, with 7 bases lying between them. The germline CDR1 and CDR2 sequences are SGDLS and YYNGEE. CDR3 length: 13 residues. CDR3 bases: TGTGCCAGCAGCTCAGGTTCTAACTATGGCTACACCTTC. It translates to CASSSGSNYGYTF.

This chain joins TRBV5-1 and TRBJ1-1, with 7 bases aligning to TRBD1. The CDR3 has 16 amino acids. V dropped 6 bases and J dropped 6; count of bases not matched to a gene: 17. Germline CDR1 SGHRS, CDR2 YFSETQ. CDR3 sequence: CASTKTLSGQYPEAFF. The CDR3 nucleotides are TGCGCCAGCACCAAAACATTGTCGGGACAGTATCCTGAAGCTTTCTTT.

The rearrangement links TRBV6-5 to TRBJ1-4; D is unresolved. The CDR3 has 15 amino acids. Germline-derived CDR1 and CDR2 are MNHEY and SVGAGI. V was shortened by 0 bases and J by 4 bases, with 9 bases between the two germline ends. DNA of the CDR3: TGTGCCAGCAGTTACTCATACGGGATTAATGAAAAACTGTTTTTT. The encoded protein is CASSYSYGINEKLFF.

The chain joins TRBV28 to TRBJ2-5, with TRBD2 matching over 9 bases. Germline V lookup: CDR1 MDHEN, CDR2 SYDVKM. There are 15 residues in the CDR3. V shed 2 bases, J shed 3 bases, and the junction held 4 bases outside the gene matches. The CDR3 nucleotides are TGTGCCAGCAGTTTAGCGGGAGGGCGAGAAGAGACCCAGTACTTC. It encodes CASSLAGGREETQYF.

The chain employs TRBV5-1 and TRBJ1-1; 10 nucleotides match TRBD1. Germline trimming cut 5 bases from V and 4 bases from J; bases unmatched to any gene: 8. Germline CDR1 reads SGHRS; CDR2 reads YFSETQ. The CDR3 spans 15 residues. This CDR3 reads CASSSRDRGTTEAFF. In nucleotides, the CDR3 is TGCGCCAGCAGTTCCCGGGACAGGGGTACCACTGAAGCTTTCTTT. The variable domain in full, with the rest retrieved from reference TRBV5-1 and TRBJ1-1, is KAGVTQTPRYLIKTRGQQVTLSCSPISGHRSVSWYQQTPGQGLQFLFEYFSETQRNKGNFPGRFSGRQFSNSRSEMNVSTLELGDSALYLCASSSRDRGTTEAFFGQGTRLTVV.

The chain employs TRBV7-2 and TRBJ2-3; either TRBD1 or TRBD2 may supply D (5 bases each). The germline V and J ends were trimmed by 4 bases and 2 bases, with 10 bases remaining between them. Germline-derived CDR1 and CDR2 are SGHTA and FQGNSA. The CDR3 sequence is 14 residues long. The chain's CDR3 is CASSSGPNTDTQYF. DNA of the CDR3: TGTGCCAGCAGCTCGGGACCAAACACAGATACGCAGTATTTT. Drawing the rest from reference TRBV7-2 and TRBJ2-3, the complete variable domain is GAGVSQSPSNKVTEKGKDVELRCDPISGHTALYWYRQSLGQGLEFLIYFQGNSAPDKSGLPSDRFSAERTGGSVSTLTIQRTQQEDSAVYLCASSSGPNTDTQYFGPGTRLTVL.

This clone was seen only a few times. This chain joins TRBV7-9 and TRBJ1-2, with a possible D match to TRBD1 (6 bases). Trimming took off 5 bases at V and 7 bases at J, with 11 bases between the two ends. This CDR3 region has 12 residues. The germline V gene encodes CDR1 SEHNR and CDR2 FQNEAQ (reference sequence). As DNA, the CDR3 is TGTGCCAGCAGCAACAGGGATCCTGGCTACACCTTC. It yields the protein CASSNRDPGYTF.

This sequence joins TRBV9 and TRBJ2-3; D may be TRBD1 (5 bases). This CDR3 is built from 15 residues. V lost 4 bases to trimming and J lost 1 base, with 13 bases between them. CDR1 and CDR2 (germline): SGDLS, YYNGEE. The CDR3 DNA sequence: TGTGCCAGCAGCCGACTTGACAGCCGCACAGATACGCAGTATTTT. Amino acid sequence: CASSRLDSRTDTQYF.

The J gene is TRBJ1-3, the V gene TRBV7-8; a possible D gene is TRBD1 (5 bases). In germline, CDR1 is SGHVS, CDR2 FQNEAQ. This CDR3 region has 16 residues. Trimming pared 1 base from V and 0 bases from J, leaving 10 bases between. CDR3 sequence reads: CASSLGFGGSGNTIYF. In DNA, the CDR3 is TGTGCCAGCAGCTTAGGGTTTGGGGGCTCTGGAAACACCATATATTTT.

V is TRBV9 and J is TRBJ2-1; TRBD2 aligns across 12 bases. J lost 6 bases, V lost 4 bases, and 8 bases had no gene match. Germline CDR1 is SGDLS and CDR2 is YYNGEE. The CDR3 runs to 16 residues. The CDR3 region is CASSPLTSGSANEQFF. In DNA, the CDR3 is TGTGCCAGCAGCCCTCTGACTAGCGGGAGCGCCAATGAGCAGTTCTTC.

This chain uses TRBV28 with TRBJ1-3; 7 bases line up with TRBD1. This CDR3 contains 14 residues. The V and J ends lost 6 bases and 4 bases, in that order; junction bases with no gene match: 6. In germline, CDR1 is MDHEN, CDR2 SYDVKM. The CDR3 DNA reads TGTGCCAGCAGGACAGGGCAATCGGGAAACACCATATATTTT. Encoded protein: CASRTGQSGNTIYF.

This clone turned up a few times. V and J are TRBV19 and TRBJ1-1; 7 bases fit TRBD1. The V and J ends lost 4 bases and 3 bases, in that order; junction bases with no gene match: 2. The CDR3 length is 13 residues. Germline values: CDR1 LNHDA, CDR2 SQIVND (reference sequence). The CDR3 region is CASSNQGDTEAFF. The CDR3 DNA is TGTGCCAGTAGTAATCAGGGGGACACTGAAGCTTTCTTT.